The present TCR beta chain was sequenced within a study of T cell clones after liver transplantation. In the study overall: Graft-donor-reactive sequences were compared with third-party-reactive TCRbeta sequences from pre-transplant mixed lymphocyte reactions. Without induction therapy, subjects received standard immunosuppression until 12-24 months post-transplant. Timepoints were pre-transplant, pre-withdrawal, and after withdrawal was completed or failed.

By share, this clone ranks as medium-sized. CDR1 is SNHLY, CDR2 FYNNEI, per germline. The CDR3 sequence is 15 residues long. After removal of 6 bases from V and 4 bases from J, the junction contained 7 bases not matched to a gene. TCRdb's copy holds only in-frame clones and misses some; the assay was immunoSEQ multiplex PCR. The data hold roughly 15,000 clones, with 82% observed a single time. The chain carries TRBV2 and TRBJ2-1; 9 bases fit TRBD1. The TCR comes from a human patient who received a liver transplant. Some T cells may be the graft donor's. The sequencing here drew on CD8+ T cells from blood, taken approximately 50 months after liver transplant. The CDR3 region has the DNA TGTGCCAGCAGGCTAGACAGGGGGGGATACAATGAGCAGTTCTTC. Amino acid sequence: CASRLDRGGYNEQFF.